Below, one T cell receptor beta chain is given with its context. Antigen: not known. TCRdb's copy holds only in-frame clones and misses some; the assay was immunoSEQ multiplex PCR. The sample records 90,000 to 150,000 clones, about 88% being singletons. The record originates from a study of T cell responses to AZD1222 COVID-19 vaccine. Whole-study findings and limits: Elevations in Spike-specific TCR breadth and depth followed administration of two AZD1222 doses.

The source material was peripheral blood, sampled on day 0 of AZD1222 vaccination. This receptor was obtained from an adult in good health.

The CDR3 protein is CASSYSRGQFF. CDR3 bases: TGTGCCAGCAGTTACTCAAGGGGGCAGTTCTTC. V is TRBV6-6 and J is TRBJ2-1, with a weak D call TRBD1 (5 bases). Germline V CDR1 and CDR2: MNHNY, SVGAGI (reference sequence). V lost 0 bases and J 12 bases, leaving 6 bases between the germline ends. The CDR3 runs 11 residues.